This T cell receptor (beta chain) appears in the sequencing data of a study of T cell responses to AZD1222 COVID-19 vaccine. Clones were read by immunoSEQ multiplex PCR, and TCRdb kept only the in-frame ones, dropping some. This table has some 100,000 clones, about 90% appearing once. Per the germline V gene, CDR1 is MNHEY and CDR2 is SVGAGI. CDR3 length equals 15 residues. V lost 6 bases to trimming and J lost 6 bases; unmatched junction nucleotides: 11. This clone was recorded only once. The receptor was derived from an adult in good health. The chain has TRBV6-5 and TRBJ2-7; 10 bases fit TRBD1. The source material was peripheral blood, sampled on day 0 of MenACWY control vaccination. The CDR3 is CASSGVDRGPSEQYF. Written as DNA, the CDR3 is TGTGCCAGCAGCGGGGTTGACAGGGGGCCCAGCGAGCAGTACTTC.